One sample yielded the 25 T cell receptor beta chains listed below, sequenced in a study of blood T cell repertoires in COVID-19. Sequencing was performed with immunoSEQ multiplex PCR; in TCRdb, only in-frame clones are kept and a portion is missing. The sample gives about 29,000 clones, about 80% of which show up once; roughly half is in the top ten. Source material: peripheral blood. All receptors derive from an older woman with acute or convalescent COVID-19.

The gene calls are TRBV2 and TRBJ2-7; 8 nucleotides match TRBD2. V shed 7 bases and J 2 bases; nucleotides not matched to a gene: 4. The CDR3 runs to 13 residues. Looked up from germline, CDR1 is SNHLY and CDR2 is FYNNEI. The CDR3 loop reads CASKREPTYEQYF. CDR3 DNA sequence: TGTGCCAGCAAGCGGGAGCCCACCTACGAGCAGTACTTC.

This rearrangement joins TRBV28 to TRBJ1-5, with TRBD1 matching 8 bases. This CDR3 region has 15 residues. The germline gives CDR1 MDHEN, CDR2 SYDVKM. Trimming removed 2 bases from V and 6 bases from J; junction bases left unmatched: 6. The CDR3 loop is CASSLPAGGGQPQHF. The CDR3 coding sequence is TGTGCCAGCAGTTTACCCGCAGGGGGCGGTCAGCCCCAGCATTTT. Combining the CDR3 with reference TRBV28 and TRBJ1-5 gives the whole variable domain DVKVTQSSRYLVKRTGEKVFLECVQDMDHENMFWYRQDPGLGLRLIYFSYDVKMKEKGDIPEGYSVSREKKERFSLILESASTNQTSMYLCASSLPAGGGQPQHFGDGTRLSIL.

The V and J genes are TRBV28 and TRBJ2-2, with D possibly matching TRBD2 (6 bases). Germline V gene data show CDR1 as MDHEN and CDR2 as SYDVKM. V was clipped by 3 bases and J by 1 base, with 12 bases between them. CDR3 length: 16 residues. CDR3: CASSFVGSGNTGELFF. CDR3 in DNA: TGTGCCAGCAGTTTTGTGGGTAGCGGGAACACCGGGGAGCTGTTTTTT.

This chain uses TRBV7-9 with TRBJ2-1, with 9 bases fitting TRBD2. With V trimmed by 3 bases and J by 2 bases, 14 bases remained unmatched. This CDR3 has 19 residues. Germline V gives CDR1 SEHNR, CDR2 FQNEAQ (reference sequence). CDR3: CASSFPVGGRASTYNEQFF. Here the CDR3 DNA reads TGTGCCAGCAGCTTCCCTGTCGGCGGGAGGGCCAGTACCTACAATGAGCAGTTCTTC.

The chain links TRBV24-1 to TRBJ1-3; D perhaps matches TRBD1 (5 bases). V shed 7 bases and J shed 4 bases, with 7 bases lying between them. The CDR3 has 12 residues. In germline, CDR1 is KGHDR, CDR2 SFDVKD. The CDR3, as DNA: TGTGCCACCAGGGACACCGGAAACACCATATATTTT. It specifies CATRDTGNTIYF.

This sequence joins TRBV6-5 and TRBJ2-7, with TRBD2 matching over 11 bases. From germline, CDR1 is MNHEY and CDR2 SVGAGI. Trimming removed 0 bases from V and 7 bases from J; junction bases left unmatched: 8. CDR3 length: 16 amino acids. The CDR3 spells CASSYSLAGAPWEQYF. CDR3 bases: TGTGCCAGCAGTTACTCACTAGCGGGGGCCCCTTGGGAGCAGTACTTC.

This clone has a handful of counts. The J gene is TRBJ2-1, the V gene TRBV9, with 8 bases lining up with TRBD2. CDR1 SGDLS and CDR2 YYNGEE come from the germline V gene. The CDR3 runs to 15 residues. V shed 4 bases, J shed 4 bases, and the junction held 7 bases outside the gene matches. CDR3 region: CASSPGPGGYNEQFF. Written as DNA, the CDR3 is TGTGCCAGCAGCCCCGGGCCGGGGGGGTACAATGAGCAGTTCTTC.

The chain combines TRBV28 with TRBJ1-2; D not certain. CDR1 is MDHEN and CDR2 is SYDVKM in the germline V gene. Trimming took 2 bases from V and 5 from J, leaving 9 bases between them. The CDR3 extends over 13 amino acids. CDR3 in amino acids: CASSLDGVYGYTF. CDR3 DNA sequence: TGTGCCAGCAGTTTAGACGGGGTATATGGCTACACCTTC.

CDR3 nucleotide sequence: TGCGCCAGCAGCTGGGACAATGTCGAGCAGTACTTC. This sequence encodes CASSWDNVEQYF. The chain carries TRBV5-1 and TRBJ2-7; a weak D match, TRBD1 (6 bases). This CDR3 contains 12 residues. Trimming took 3 bases from V and 6 from J, leaving 10 bases between them. Germline lookup yields CDR1 SGHRS and CDR2 YFSETQ.

This clone was detected a few times. The chain employs TRBV12-2 and TRBJ2-6; the DNA was not used to check the table's D call, TRBD1. TRBV12-2 counts as a pseudogene. This CDR3 comprises 17 residues. The DNA for the CDR3 is TGTGCAAGTCGCTTACGGAGACAGGTCTCTGGGGCCAACGTCCTGACTTTC. This sequence encodes CASRLRRQVSGANVLTF.

The V gene is TRBV6-1, the J gene TRBJ2-5, with 7 bases identical to TRBD1. The CDR3 is made up of 15 amino acids. Trimming took 1 base from V and 0 from J; bases not matched to a gene: 2. Germline values: CDR1 MNHNS, CDR2 SASEGT. The CDR3 region is CASSEGRGYQETQYF. CDR3 sequence (DNA): TGTGCCAGCAGTGAAGGCAGGGGGTACCAAGAGACCCAGTACTTC.

In nucleotides, the CDR3 is TGTGCAAGTCGCCCCTCGGGACTAGCGGCCTCCTACGAGCAGTACTTC. Translation: CASRPSGLAASYEQYF. This chain connects TRBV12-2 to TRBJ2-7; the D call TRBD2 from the table was never checked on the DNA. TRBV12-2 is an annotated pseudogene. The CDR3 loop spans 16 amino acids.

The chain uses TRBV7-8 and TRBJ2-1; TRBD2 is a possible D gene (7 bases). The germline CDR1 and CDR2 sequences are SGHVS and FQNEAQ. The CDR3 runs 13 residues. Deletions cut 4 bases from V and 9 bases from J, with 13 bases between. CDR3 sequence (DNA): TGTGCCAGCAGCTCCGGACGGGGGGCTGAGCAGTTCTTC. It translates to CASSSGRGAEQFF.

This chain uses TRBV6-2 or TRBV6-3 with TRBJ2-5, with a possible D match to TRBD1 (6 bases). CDR1 and CDR2 from the germline V gene are MNHEY and SVGEGT. V was shortened by 2 bases and J by 4 bases, with 17 bases between the two germline ends. The CDR3 runs 16 residues. This CDR3 is CASSYHVGAGGETQYF. The CDR3 DNA reads TGTGCCAGCAGTTACCACGTGGGGGCCGGAGGAGAGACCCAGTACTTC.

The rearrangement links TRBV3-1 (or the pseudogene TRBV3-2) to TRBJ2-5; D might be TRBD1 (6 bases). This CDR3 comprises 15 residues. Trimming left V 4 bases short and J 6 bases short, with 18 bases between. Germline assignment: CDR1 LGHDT and CDR2 YNNKEL (reference sequence). CDR3 sequence reads: CASSPPVGAQKTQYF. Here the CDR3 DNA reads TGTGCCAGCAGCCCGCCCGTGGGGGCGCAAAAGACCCAGTACTTC.

The CDR3 sequence: CARSLAGTGATIPGVFGYTF. In DNA form, the CDR3 reads TGTGCCAGAAGCTTGGCAGGGACAGGCGCTACAATCCCGGGAGTCTTCGGCTACACCTTC. The chain joins TRBV5-3 to TRBJ1-2; 8 bases are shared with TRBD1. TRBV5-3 is an ORF, with its function uncertain. The ends lost 0 bases at V and 8 bases at J; junction bases unmatched: 24. There are 20 residues in the CDR3.

The chain carries TRBV19 and TRBJ2-2, with D perhaps TRBD1 (7 bases). Per the germline V gene, CDR1 is LNHDA and CDR2 is SQIVND (reference sequence). Trimming removed 4 bases from V and 7 bases from J, with 16 bases in between. This CDR3 contains 15 residues. This CDR3 reads CASSKQGGMNGELFF. The CDR3 DNA reads as TGTGCCAGTAGTAAGCAGGGGGGTATGAACGGGGAGCTGTTTTTT.

In this sample, this clone turned up once. The gene calls are TRBV14 and TRBJ2-5, with D tentatively TRBD1 (6 bases). Germline V CDR1 and CDR2: SGHDN, FVKESK. Trimming left V 0 bases short and J 4 bases short, with 18 bases between. The CDR3 runs to 17 residues. The CDR3 sequence: CASSQETPRTDGETQYF. In nucleotides, the CDR3 is TGTGCCAGCAGCCAAGAAACGCCTCGGACAGACGGAGAGACCCAGTACTTC. Supplemented by reference TRBV14 and TRBJ2-5, the full variable domain reads EAGVTQFPSHSVIEKGQTVTLRCDPISGHDNLYWYRRVMGKEIKFLLHFVKESKQDESGMPNNRFLAERTGGTYSTLKVQPAELEDSGVYFCASSQETPRTDGETQYFGPGTRLLVL.

The chain couples TRBV2 to TRBJ1-6; TRBD1 matches at 9 bases. V dropped 8 bases and J dropped 7; count of bases not matched to a gene: 9. The CDR3 consists of 15 residues. The germline V gene has CDR1 SNHLY and CDR2 FYNNEI. DNA for the CDR3: TGTGCCAGCTCTACGACGGGACAGGGCAATTCACCCCTCCACTTT. Protein sequence: CASSTTGQGNSPLHF.

The rearrangement joins TRBV7-3 to TRBJ2-3; D is unclear. The CDR3 extends over 13 amino acids. CDR1 SGHTA and CDR2 FQGTGA come from the germline V gene. Deletions cut 1 base from V and 6 bases from J, with 8 bases between. CDR3 loop: CASSLNLVDTQYF. The CDR3 nucleotides read TGTGCCAGCAGCTTAAATTTAGTGGATACGCAGTATTTT.

The chain employs TRBV4-3 and TRBJ2-2, with a possible D match to TRBD1 (6 bases). V was trimmed by 4 bases and J by 4 bases, leaving 10 bases between them. CDR1 and CDR2 from the germline V gene are LGHNA and YSLEER. This CDR3 is built from 14 residues. CDR3 DNA sequence: TGCGCCAGCAGCCTGAACAGGGCCACCGGGGAGCTGTTTTTT. Amino acids: CASSLNRATGELFF.

This clone was picked up one time. J is TRBJ1-2 and V is TRBV5-1, with unresolved D. CDR3 length: 15 residues. CDR1 and CDR2 from the germline V gene are SGHRS and YFSETQ. Trimming stripped 2 bases from V and 4 bases from J, with 15 bases between. The CDR3 here is CASSFGGNAGYGYTF. The CDR3 DNA follows: TGCGCCAGCAGCTTCGGTGGGAACGCGGGCTATGGCTACACCTTC.

The chain carries TRBV18 and TRBJ2-7; 8 nucleotides agree with TRBD1. The germline CDR1 and CDR2 sequences are KGHSH and LQKENI. Losses at the gene ends were 3 bases for V and 2 bases for J; bases not matched to a gene: 3. The CDR3 runs to 14 residues. The CDR3 sequence is CASSPQGAAYEQYF. The CDR3 nucleotides are TGTGCCAGCTCACCCCAGGGGGCCGCCTACGAGCAGTACTTC.

The chain has TRBV7-9 and TRBJ1-1, with unresolved D. The germline V and J ends were trimmed by 0 bases and 4 bases, with 15 bases remaining between them. The CDR3 loop spans 16 amino acids. Germline loops: CDR1 SEHNR, CDR2 FQNEAQ (reference sequence). The CDR3 coding sequence is TGTGCCAGCAGCTTAGCGGCAGGCCCGGTGGGCACTGAAGCTTTCTTT. It codes for CASSLAAGPVGTEAFF.

The chain employs TRBV6-5 and TRBJ2-7; the D gene is possibly TRBD2 (6 bases). V was shortened by 4 bases and J by 3 bases, with 19 bases between the two germline ends. The germline V gene encodes CDR1 MNHEY and CDR2 SVGAGI. This CDR3 comprises 16 residues. CDR3 nucleotides: TGTGCCAGCAGTTCCAATCCCCCGGGACTGGGCTACGAGCAGTACTTC. Protein sequence: CASSSNPPGLGYEQYF.